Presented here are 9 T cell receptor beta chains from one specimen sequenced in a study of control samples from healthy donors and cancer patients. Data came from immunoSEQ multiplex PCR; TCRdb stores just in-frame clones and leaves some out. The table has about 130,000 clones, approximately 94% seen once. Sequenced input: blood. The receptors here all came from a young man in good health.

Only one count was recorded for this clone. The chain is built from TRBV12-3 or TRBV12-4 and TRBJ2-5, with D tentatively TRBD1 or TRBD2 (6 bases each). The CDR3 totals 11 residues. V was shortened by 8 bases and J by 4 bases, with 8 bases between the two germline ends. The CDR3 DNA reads TGTGCCAGCGGGGGGCCAGAGACCCAGTACTTC. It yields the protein CASGGPETQYF.

The DNA of the CDR3 is TGTGCCAGCAGCTCCACAGGGACGTACGGAAACACCATATATTTT. Protein product: CASSSTGTYGNTIYF. The V gene is TRBV9, the J gene TRBJ1-3; TRBD1 is a possible D gene (6 bases). Trimming stripped 4 bases from V and 4 bases from J, with 15 bases between. Germline V gene data show CDR1 as SGDLS and CDR2 as YYNGEE. The CDR3 contains 15 residues.

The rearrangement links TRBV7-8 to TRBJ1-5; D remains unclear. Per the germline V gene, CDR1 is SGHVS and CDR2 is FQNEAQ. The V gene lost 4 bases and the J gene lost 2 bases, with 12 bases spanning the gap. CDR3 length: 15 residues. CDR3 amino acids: CASSSEPGGNQPQHF. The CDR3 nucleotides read TGTGCCAGCAGCTCAGAACCCGGTGGCAATCAGCCCCAGCATTTT. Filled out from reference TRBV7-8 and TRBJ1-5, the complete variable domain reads GAGVSQSPRYKVAKRGQDVALRCDPISGHVSLFWYQQALGQGPEFLTYFQNEAQLDKSGLPSDRFFAERPEGSVSTLKIQRTQQEDSAVYLCASSSEPGGNQPQHFGDGTRLSIL.

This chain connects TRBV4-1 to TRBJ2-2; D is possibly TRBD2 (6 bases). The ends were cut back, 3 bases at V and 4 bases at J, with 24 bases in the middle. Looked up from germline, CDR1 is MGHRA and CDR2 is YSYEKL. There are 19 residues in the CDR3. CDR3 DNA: TGCGCCAGCAGCCAGGGACGGGGTAACCGAAGGGGACTCACCGGGGAGCTGTTTTTT. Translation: CASSQGRGNRRGLTGELFF.

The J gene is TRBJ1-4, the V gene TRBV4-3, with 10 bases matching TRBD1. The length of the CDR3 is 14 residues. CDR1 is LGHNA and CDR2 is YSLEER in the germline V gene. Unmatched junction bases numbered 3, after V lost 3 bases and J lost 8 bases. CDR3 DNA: TGCGCCAGCAGCCAGACAGGGGGCGGCGAAAAACTGTTTTTT. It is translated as CASSQTGGGEKLFF.

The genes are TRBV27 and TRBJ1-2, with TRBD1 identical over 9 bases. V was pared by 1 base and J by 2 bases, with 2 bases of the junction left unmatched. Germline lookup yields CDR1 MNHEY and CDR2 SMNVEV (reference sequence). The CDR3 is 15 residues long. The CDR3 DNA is TGTGCCAGCAGTTTATTTGGACAGGGGAACTATGGCTACACCTTC. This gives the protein CASSLFGQGNYGYTF.

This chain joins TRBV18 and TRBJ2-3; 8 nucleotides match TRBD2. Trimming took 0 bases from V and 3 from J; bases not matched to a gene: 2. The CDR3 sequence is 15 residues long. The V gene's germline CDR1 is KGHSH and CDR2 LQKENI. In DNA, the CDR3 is TGTGCCAGCTCACCACCATTAGCGGGGACAGATACGCAGTATTTT. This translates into CASSPPLAGTDTQYF.

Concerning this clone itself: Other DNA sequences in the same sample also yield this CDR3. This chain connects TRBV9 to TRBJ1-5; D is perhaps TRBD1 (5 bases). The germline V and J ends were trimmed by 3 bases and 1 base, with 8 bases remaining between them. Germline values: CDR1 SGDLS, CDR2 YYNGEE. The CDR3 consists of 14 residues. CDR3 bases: TGTGCCAGCAGCGGCGGGGGGAGCAATCAGCCCCAGCATTTT. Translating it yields CASSGGGSNQPQHF.

CDR3 residues: CASSLSMRGATEAFF. In DNA form, the CDR3 reads TGTGCCAGCAGTTTATCGATGCGGGGGGCGACTGAAGCTTTCTTT. This sequence joins TRBV27 and TRBJ1-1, with D tentatively TRBD1 (6 bases). Trimming removed 0 bases from V and 5 bases from J, with 13 bases in between. The CDR3 length is 15 residues. Germline CDR1 reads MNHEY; CDR2 reads SMNVEV (reference sequence).